One sample yielded the 30 T cell receptor beta chains listed below, sequenced in a study of early T cells in non-severe SARS-CoV-2 infection. TCRdb processed the 5' RACE reads anew with MiXCR; each CDR3 protein has one entry. Here the sample spans around 76,000 distinct CDR3 sequences, 9.5% to 15% being singletons. Sequencing was carried out using whole blood. These receptors were taken from an adult who was a healthcare worker with PCR-confirmed SARS-CoV-2 infection or an uninfected control (not recorded which).

Concerning this clonotype: A much larger clone differs from this one at a single base, so this may be a read error. The gene calls are TRBV5-1 and TRBJ2-2, with a weak D call TRBD1 (5 bases). The CDR3 has 14 residues. Germline CDR1 is SGHRS and CDR2 is YFSETQ. V was pared by 6 bases and J by 3 bases, with 12 bases between. The CDR3 region has the DNA TGCGCCAGCAAGGACCAGGGTTACACCGGGGAGCTGTTTTTT. Its protein is CASKDQGYTGELFF.

The chain combines TRBV7-9 with TRBJ2-5; D is unresolved. The CDR3 has 12 residues. V was clipped by 8 bases and J by 1 base, with 8 bases between them. CDR1 SEHNR and CDR2 FQNEAQ come from the germline V gene (reference sequence). CDR3 sequence reads: CASALSQETQYF. CDR3 nucleotide sequence: TGTGCCAGCGCCTTATCCCAAGAGACCCAGTACTTC.

This clonotype was picked up many times. The V and J genes are TRBV5-1 and TRBJ2-1; D may be TRBD2 (7 bases). Trimming cost V 4 bases and J 4 bases, with 15 bases left between them. The V gene's germline CDR1 is SGHRS and CDR2 YFSETQ. The CDR3 is made up of 15 amino acids. The CDR3 DNA follows: TGCGCCAGCAGCCCCCAAGGGGGGGTTTACAATGAGCAGTTCTTC. Protein sequence: CASSPQGGVYNEQFF.

This clonotype was counted ten times or more. The rearrangement uses TRBV6-2 or TRBV6-3 and TRBJ2-1; perhaps TRBD2 as D (5 bases). Germline CDR1 reads MNHEY; CDR2 reads SVGEGT. Deletions cut 6 bases from V and 0 bases from J, with 9 bases between. This CDR3 region has 14 residues. The CDR3: CASRELGSYNEQFF. The CDR3 region has the DNA TGTGCCAGCAGGGAACTAGGCTCCTACAATGAGCAGTTCTTC.

This clonotype was detected only a few times. CDR3 in DNA: TGCAGTGCTAGAGCGGGCACCGGGGGGTTTTACAATGAGCAGTTCTTC. Amino acids: CSARAGTGGFYNEQFF. This chain links TRBV20-1 with TRBJ2-1; 7 nucleotides agree with TRBD2. Losses at the gene ends were 1 base for V and 4 bases for J; bases not matched to a gene: 10. This CDR3 region has 16 residues. Germline CDR1 DFQATT, CDR2 SNEGSKA (reference sequence).

This clonotype was observed at least ten times. This chain uses TRBV24-1 with TRBJ2-1; possibly TRBD1 for D (6 bases). Trimming left V 0 bases short and J 3 bases short, with 8 bases between. CDR3 length: 15 amino acids. Germline V lookup: CDR1 KGHDR, CDR2 SFDVKD. CDR3 sequence reads: CATSDLEGDYNEQFF. In nucleotides, the CDR3 is TGTGCCACCAGTGATTTGGAGGGGGACTACAATGAGCAGTTCTTC.

This clonotype was counted a few times. The gene calls are TRBV9 and TRBJ2-7; D unclear. Trimming shortened V by 0 bases and J by 3 bases, and 10 bases separated the two germline ends. The CDR3 sequence is 14 residues long. Germline V gene lookup returns CDR1 SGDLS and CDR2 YYNGEE. The CDR3 DNA sequence: TGTGCCAGCAGCGTAGACTTAGGGAACTACGAGCAGTACTTC. Protein sequence: CASSVDLGNYEQYF.

This clonotype was detected many times. The chain has TRBV29-1 and TRBJ1-4; a weak D match, TRBD1 (5 bases). CDR1 is SQVTM and CDR2 is ANQGSEA in the germline V gene. The V end lost 5 bases, the J end lost 7 bases, and 20 bases lay between the germline ends. This CDR3 contains 15 residues. The chain's CDR3 is CSVLTPTGGSEKLFF. The CDR3 nucleotides read TGCAGCGTTTTGACTCCTACAGGCGGAAGTGAAAAACTGTTTTTT.

This clonotype has at least ten counts. V usage is TRBV12-3 or TRBV12-4 and J usage is TRBJ2-7; D unresolved. The V end lost 4 bases, the J end lost 7 bases, and 11 bases lay between the germline ends. The CDR3 loop spans 12 amino acids. This CDR3 reads CASSSPPWEQYF. The CDR3 DNA reads as TGTGCCAGCAGTTCACCTCCGTGGGAGCAGTACTTC.

The genes are TRBV10-3 and TRBJ2-7; D remains unclear. The V end was cut by 3 bases, the J end by 2 bases, with 8 bases between. Germline V gives CDR1 ENHRY, CDR2 SYGVKD. The CDR3 consists of 13 residues. CDR3 bases: TGTGCCATCAGTGATAGGACCCCCTACGAGCAGTACTTC. This encodes CAISDRTPYEQYF.

The rearrangement links TRBV7-2 to TRBJ2-1; 8 bases fit TRBD2. J lost 0 bases, V lost 1 base, and 8 bases had no gene match. This CDR3 contains 18 residues. Germline V gene data show CDR1 as SGHTA and CDR2 as FQGNSA. For the CDR3, the DNA is TGTGCCAGCAGCTTAGGGGTTAGCGGGACGAGCTCCTACAATGAGCAGTTCTTC. Its translation: CASSLGVSGTSSYNEQFF.

The J gene is TRBJ2-5, the V gene TRBV24-1; no reliable D call. CDR1 and CDR2 (germline): KGHDR, SFDVKD. V was trimmed by 9 bases and J by 5 bases, leaving 15 bases between them. This CDR3 contains 13 residues. The CDR3 region is CATAGSTAETQYF. CDR3 nucleotides: TGTGCCACCGCTGGCTCAACAGCGGAGACCCAGTACTTC.

Only a few counts were recorded for this clonotype. The chain links TRBV20-1 to TRBJ2-7; 8 bases line up with TRBD1. Per the germline V gene, CDR1 is DFQATT and CDR2 is SNEGSKA (reference sequence). The CDR3 has 14 residues. V shed 6 bases and J 1 base; nucleotides not matched to a gene: 8. CDR3 nucleotides: TGCAGTGCCCTGCGGGACAGGAATTCCTACGAGCAGTACTTC. This gives the protein CSALRDRNSYEQYF.

A remark on this clonotype: This sequence may be a read error, since a much larger clone differs from it by one base. J is TRBJ1-3 and V is TRBV9, with a weak D call TRBD1 (5 bases). Germline V gene sequence: CDR1 SGDLS, CDR2 YYNGEE. This CDR3 is built from 17 residues. CDR3 protein: CANSVGENGRRGNTIYF. The CDR3 DNA is TGTGCCAACAGCGTAGGGGAGAACGGCCGGCGTGGAAACACCATATATTTT.

V usage is TRBV20-1 and J usage is TRBJ1-1; 8 nucleotides agree with TRBD1. The ends lost 4 bases at V and 6 bases at J; junction bases unmatched: 10. The CDR3 length is 14 residues. Germline lookup yields CDR1 DFQATT and CDR2 SNEGSKA (reference sequence). This CDR3 reads CSAIYRQGPAEAFF. The DNA of the CDR3 is TGCAGTGCTATATACCGACAGGGGCCAGCTGAAGCTTTCTTT.

This clonotype has a handful of counts. The chain couples TRBV5-4 to TRBJ2-3; D ambiguous. The germline gives CDR1 SGHNT, CDR2 YYREEE (reference sequence). This CDR3 has 15 residues. The V end was cut by 2 bases, the J end by 4 bases, with 14 bases between. CDR3 residues: CASSLRFKGADTQYF. CDR3 DNA sequence: TGTGCCAGCAGCTTACGGTTTAAGGGTGCAGATACGCAGTATTTT.

In this sample, this clonotype turned up many times. This chain connects TRBV24-1 to TRBJ2-1; TRBD2 matches 11 bases. With 4 bases clipped from V and 1 base from J, the junction kept 17 bases outside the gene matches. Looked up from germline, CDR1 is KGHDR and CDR2 is SFDVKD. The CDR3 is 21 residues long. The CDR3 DNA reads TGTGCCACCAGTGACCCGAACGTCCGGCTAGCGGGAGGAATTTCCTACAATGAGCAGTTCTTC. This translates into CATSDPNVRLAGGISYNEQFF.

This clonotype was seen ten or more times. The genes are TRBV24-1 and TRBJ2-2; tentative D call: TRBD1 (6 bases). V lost 9 bases and J 3 bases, leaving 13 bases between the germline ends. The germline V gene encodes CDR1 KGHDR and CDR2 SFDVKD. This CDR3 is 14 amino acids long. The CDR3 loop reads CATRATGDTGELFF. The CDR3 DNA sequence: TGTGCCACCCGCGCGACAGGCGACACCGGGGAGCTGTTTTTT.

This clonotype was recorded a few times. The CDR3 DNA is TGTGCCAGCAGCCCCGGGGACTACACAGATACGCAGTATTTT. Residues: CASSPGDYTDTQYF. The rearrangement links TRBV11-2 to TRBJ2-3; 7 nucleotides line up with TRBD2. The length of the CDR3 is 14 residues. Germline CDR1 is SGHAT and CDR2 is FQNNGV. The ends lost 5 bases at V and 2 bases at J; junction bases unmatched: 4.

V gene TRBV7-9 combines with J gene TRBJ2-1; no firm D call. V gave up 2 bases and J gave up 8 bases, with 7 bases separating them. Per the germline V gene, CDR1 is SEHNR and CDR2 is FQNEAQ (reference sequence). The length of the CDR3 is 12 residues. The CDR3 protein is CASSLTLDEQFF. In DNA, the CDR3 is TGTGCCAGCAGCTTAACCCTAGATGAGCAGTTCTTC.

V gene TRBV4-1 combines with J gene TRBJ2-2, with D perhaps matching TRBD2 (7 bases). From germline, CDR1 is MGHRA and CDR2 YSYEKL. The CDR3 extends over 16 amino acids. The V and J ends lost 6 bases and 5 bases respectively, with 19 bases between them. CDR3 residues: CASRDSRGSTTGELFF. CDR3 sequence (DNA): TGCGCCAGCAGGGACAGCCGCGGGAGTACTACCGGGGAGCTGTTTTTT.

The chain employs TRBV5-1 and TRBJ1-1; 7 bases match TRBD1. Germline loops: CDR1 SGHRS, CDR2 YFSETQ. J lost 6 bases, V lost 0 bases, and 5 bases had no gene match. The CDR3 runs to 14 residues. The CDR3 DNA reads TGCGCCAGCAGCTTGGAACAGGGGAGATCTGAAGCTTTCTTT. Its translation: CASSLEQGRSEAFF. Full variable domain (outside the CDR3, taken from reference TRBV5-1 and TRBJ1-1): KAGVTQTPRYLIKTRGQQVTLSCSPISGHRSVSWYQQTPGQGLQFLFEYFSETQRNKGNFPGRFSGRQFSNSRSEMNVSTLELGDSALYLCASSLEQGRSEAFFGQGTRLTVV.

This chain links TRBV7-8 with TRBJ2-3; no clear D. Germline CDR1 reads SGHVS; CDR2 reads FQNEAQ. This CDR3 is 12 amino acids long. Trimming left V 4 bases short and J 6 bases short, with 8 bases between. CDR3 in amino acids: CASSSAWDTQYF. CDR3 nucleotides: TGTGCCAGCAGCTCTGCATGGGATACGCAGTATTTT.

This chain connects TRBV2 to TRBJ2-3; 9 nucleotides match TRBD2. In germline, CDR1 is SNHLY, CDR2 FYNNEI. The CDR3 length is 17 residues. J gave up 4 bases and V 3 bases, and 11 bases lay outside the gene matches. CDR3 loop: CASSDVAAGGLADTQYF. The CDR3 DNA reads as TGTGCCAGCAGTGATGTGGCGGCGGGAGGGTTGGCAGATACGCAGTATTTT.

There are many counts of this clonotype. The rearrangement joins TRBV20-1 to TRBJ1-1; possibly TRBD1 for D (5 bases). The germline V and J ends were trimmed by 0 bases and 5 bases, with 19 bases remaining between them. Germline V gene sequence: CDR1 DFQATT, CDR2 SNEGSKA (reference sequence). The CDR3 is made up of 16 amino acids. CDR3 region: CSAREVRGQGKTEAFF. CDR3 bases: TGCAGTGCTAGAGAGGTAAGAGGCCAGGGCAAGACTGAAGCTTTCTTT.

This clonotype was detected many times. The chain couples TRBV11-3 to TRBJ2-3; 13 nucleotides agree with TRBD2. The V gene end was trimmed by 5 bases and the J gene end by 6 bases; junction bases not matched to a gene: 8. The germline gives CDR1 SGHNT, CDR2 YENEEA. The CDR3 covers 16 residues. The CDR3 nucleotides are TGTGCCAGCAGCGCGGGACTAGCGGGAAGCGGTGATACGCAGTATTTT. Residues: CASSAGLAGSGDTQYF. The full variable domain, completed using reference TRBV11-3 and TRBJ2-3, is EAGVVQSPRYKIIEKKQPVAFWCNPISGHNTLYWYLQNLGQGPELLIRYENEEAVDDSQLPKDRFSAERLKGVDSTLKIQPAELGDSAVYLCASSAGLAGSGDTQYFGPGTRLTVL.

This clonotype has a count of ten or more. The chain uses TRBV5-1 and TRBJ2-1, with D tentatively TRBD1 (5 bases). The CDR3 spans 17 residues. Germline CDR1 reads SGHRS; CDR2 reads YFSETQ. V lost 4 bases and J 7 bases, leaving 24 bases between the germline ends. CDR3 bases: TGCGCCAGCAGCAATGGCCGAGCAGGGTCTGGTTTGAATGAGCAGTTCTTC. Its translation is CASSNGRAGSGLNEQFF.

This clonotype was observed at least ten times. This chain connects TRBV20-1 to TRBJ2-7; 10 nucleotides match TRBD2. The CDR3 has 16 amino acids. The J segment lost 0 bases and the V segment lost 0 bases, leaving 5 bases of the junction unmatched. CDR1 and CDR2 from the germline V gene are DFQATT and SNEGSKA (reference sequence). CDR3 bases: TGCAGTGCTAGAGATGAGGGGACTAGCGTCTCCTACGAGCAGTACTTC. It yields the protein CSARDEGTSVSYEQYF.

This clonotype showed up just a few times. The chain joins TRBV6-1 to TRBJ1-2; no clear D gene. Trimming removed 2 bases from V and 4 bases from J, with 11 bases in between. The CDR3 is 14 residues long. The germline gives CDR1 MNHNS, CDR2 SASEGT. Written as DNA, the CDR3 is TGTGCCAGCAGTGAACTGACAACGGCCTATGGCTACACCTTC. This encodes CASSELTTAYGYTF.

This clonotype appeared a few times. The rearrangement joins TRBV6-6 to TRBJ1-4, with D hard to call. In germline, CDR1 is MNHNY, CDR2 SVGAGI (reference sequence). Trimming stripped 6 bases from V and 3 bases from J, with 14 bases between. The CDR3 sequence is 15 residues long. In nucleotides, the CDR3 is TGTGCCAGCAGACCCGCCGGGATGTCTAATGAAAAACTGTTTTTT. It is translated as CASRPAGMSNEKLFF.